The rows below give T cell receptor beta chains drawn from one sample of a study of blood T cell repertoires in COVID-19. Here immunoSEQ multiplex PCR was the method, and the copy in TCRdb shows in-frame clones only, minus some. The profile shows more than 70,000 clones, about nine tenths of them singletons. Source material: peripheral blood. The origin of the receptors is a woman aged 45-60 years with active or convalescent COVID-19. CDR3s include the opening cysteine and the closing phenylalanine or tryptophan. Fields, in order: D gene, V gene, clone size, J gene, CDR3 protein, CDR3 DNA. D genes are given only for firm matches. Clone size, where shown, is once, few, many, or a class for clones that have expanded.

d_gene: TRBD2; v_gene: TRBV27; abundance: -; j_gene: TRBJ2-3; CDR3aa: CASSSPGLDGTDTQYF; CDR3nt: TGTGCCAGCAGTTCACCCGGACTAGATGGGACAGATACGCAGTATTTT
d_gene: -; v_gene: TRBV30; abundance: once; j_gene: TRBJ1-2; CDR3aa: CASTGTVRYGYTF; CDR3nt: TGTGCCTCCACAGGGACCGTAAGGTATGGCTACACCTTC
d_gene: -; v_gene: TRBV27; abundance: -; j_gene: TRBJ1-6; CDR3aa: CASSLVEGMIGSPLHF; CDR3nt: TGTGCCAGCAGTTTGGTGGAGGGTATGATCGGTTCACCCCTCCACTTT
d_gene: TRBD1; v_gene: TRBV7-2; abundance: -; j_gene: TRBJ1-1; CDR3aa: CASSLGGRGHTEAFF; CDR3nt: TGTGCCAGCAGCTTAGGAGGCAGGGGGCACACTGAAGCTTTCTTT
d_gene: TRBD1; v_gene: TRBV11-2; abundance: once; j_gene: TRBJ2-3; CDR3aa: CASSLGQGYDTQYF; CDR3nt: TGTGCCAGCAGCTTAGGACAGGGGTACGATACGCAGTATTTT
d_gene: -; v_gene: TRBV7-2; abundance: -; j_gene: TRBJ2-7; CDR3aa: CASSIQSSYEQYF; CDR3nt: TGTGCCAGCAGCATACAATCCTCCTACGAGCAGTACTTC
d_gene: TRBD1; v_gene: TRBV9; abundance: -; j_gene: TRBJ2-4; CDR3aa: CASSVSGQGNIQYF; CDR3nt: TGTGCCAGCAGCGTATCCGGACAGGGAAACATTCAGTACTTC
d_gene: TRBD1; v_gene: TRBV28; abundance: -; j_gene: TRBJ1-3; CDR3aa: CASRQGRNTIYF; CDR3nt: TGTGCCTCCCGACAGGGGAGGAACACCATATATTTT
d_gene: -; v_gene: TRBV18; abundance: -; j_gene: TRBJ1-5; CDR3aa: CASSPGGNQPQHF; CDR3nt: TGTGCCAGCTCACCGGGGGGTAATCAGCCCCAGCATTTT
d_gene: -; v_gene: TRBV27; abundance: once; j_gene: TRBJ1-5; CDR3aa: CASSLRGREQPQHF; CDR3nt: TGTGCCAGCAGTTTACGGGGGAGAGAGCAGCCCCAGCATTTT
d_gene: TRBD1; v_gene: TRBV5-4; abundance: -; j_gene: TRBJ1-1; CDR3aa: CASRPKQGIGTEAFF; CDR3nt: TGTGCCAGCAGACCAAAACAGGGGATAGGGACTGAAGCTTTCTTT
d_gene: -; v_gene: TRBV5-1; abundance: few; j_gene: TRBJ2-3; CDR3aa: CASSLLLAPPADTQYF; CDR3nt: TGCGCCAGCAGCTTACTACTAGCCCCCCCGGCAGATACGCAGTATTTT
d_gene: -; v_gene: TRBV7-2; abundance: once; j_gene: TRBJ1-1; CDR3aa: CASSLELADTEAFF; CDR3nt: TGTGCCAGCAGCTTAGAGTTGGCGGACACTGAAGCTTTCTTT
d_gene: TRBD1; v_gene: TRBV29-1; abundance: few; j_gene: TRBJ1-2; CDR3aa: CSATGTGYGYTF; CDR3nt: TGCAGCGCTACCGGGACAGGCTATGGCTACACCTTC
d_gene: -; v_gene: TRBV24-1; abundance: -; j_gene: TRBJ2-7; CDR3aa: CATGTPYEQYF; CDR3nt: TGTGCCACCGGGACACCCTACGAGCAGTACTTC
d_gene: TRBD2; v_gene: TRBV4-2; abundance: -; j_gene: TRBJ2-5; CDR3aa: CASSQASGGAGGETQYF; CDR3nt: TGTGCCAGCAGCCAAGCATCGGGGGGGGCCGGAGGAGAGACCCAGTACTTC
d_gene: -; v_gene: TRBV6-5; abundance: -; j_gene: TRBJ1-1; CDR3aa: CASSRPLTAKKEAFF; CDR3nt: TGTGCCAGCAGTCGACCTTTGACAGCGAAAAAGGAAGCTTTCTTT
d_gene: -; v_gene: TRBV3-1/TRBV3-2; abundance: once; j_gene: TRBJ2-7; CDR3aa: CASSPKRVGSAQYF; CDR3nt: TGTGCCAGCAGCCCAAAGAGGGTCGGCTCAGCGCAGTACTTC
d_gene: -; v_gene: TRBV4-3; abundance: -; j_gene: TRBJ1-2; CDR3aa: CASSYRQESEGYTF; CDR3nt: TGCGCCAGCAGCTACCGACAGGAGTCGGAAGGCTACACCTTC
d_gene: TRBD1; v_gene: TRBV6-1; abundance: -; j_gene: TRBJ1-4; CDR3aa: CASSEPTGGVEKLFF; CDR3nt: TGTGCCAGCAGTGAACCCACAGGGGGCGTTGAAAAACTGTTTTTT
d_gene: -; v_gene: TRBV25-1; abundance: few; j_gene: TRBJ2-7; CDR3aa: CASSDSLRGGVYYEQYF; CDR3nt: TGTGCCAGCAGTGATTCTCTCCGAGGGGGGGTCTACTACGAGCAGTACTTC
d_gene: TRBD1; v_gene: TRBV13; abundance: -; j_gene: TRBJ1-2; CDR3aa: CASSLGQGDGYTF; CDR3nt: TGTGCCAGCAGCTTAGGGCAGGGGGATGGCTACACCTTC
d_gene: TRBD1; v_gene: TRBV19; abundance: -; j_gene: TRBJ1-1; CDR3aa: CASTPLGQGRTEAFF; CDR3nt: TGTGCCAGTACCCCATTAGGACAGGGGAGGACTGAAGCTTTCTTT
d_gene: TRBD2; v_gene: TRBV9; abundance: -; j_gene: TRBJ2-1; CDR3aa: CASSVKAGGHFEQFF; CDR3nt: TGTGCCAGCAGCGTCAAAGCGGGGGGGCACTTTGAGCAGTTCTTC
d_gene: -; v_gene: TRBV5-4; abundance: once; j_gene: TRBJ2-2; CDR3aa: CASSPRLEGGRELFF; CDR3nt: TGTGCCAGCAGCCCCCGACTAGAGGGGGGGAGGGAGCTGTTTTTT
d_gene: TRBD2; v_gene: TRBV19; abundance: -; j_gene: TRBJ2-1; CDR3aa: CASSNGLAGVSYNEQFF; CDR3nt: TGTGCCAGTAGTAACGGACTAGCGGGGGTCTCATACAATGAGCAGTTCTTC
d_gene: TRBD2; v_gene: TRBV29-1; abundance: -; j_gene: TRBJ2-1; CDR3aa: CSVPSGGANEQFF; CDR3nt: TGCAGCGTTCCTAGCGGGGGGGCCAATGAGCAGTTCTTC
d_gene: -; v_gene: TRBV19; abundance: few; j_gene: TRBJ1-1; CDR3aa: CASTNRQPGTEAFF; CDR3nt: TGTGCCAGTACTAATCGGCAACCGGGCACTGAAGCTTTCTTT